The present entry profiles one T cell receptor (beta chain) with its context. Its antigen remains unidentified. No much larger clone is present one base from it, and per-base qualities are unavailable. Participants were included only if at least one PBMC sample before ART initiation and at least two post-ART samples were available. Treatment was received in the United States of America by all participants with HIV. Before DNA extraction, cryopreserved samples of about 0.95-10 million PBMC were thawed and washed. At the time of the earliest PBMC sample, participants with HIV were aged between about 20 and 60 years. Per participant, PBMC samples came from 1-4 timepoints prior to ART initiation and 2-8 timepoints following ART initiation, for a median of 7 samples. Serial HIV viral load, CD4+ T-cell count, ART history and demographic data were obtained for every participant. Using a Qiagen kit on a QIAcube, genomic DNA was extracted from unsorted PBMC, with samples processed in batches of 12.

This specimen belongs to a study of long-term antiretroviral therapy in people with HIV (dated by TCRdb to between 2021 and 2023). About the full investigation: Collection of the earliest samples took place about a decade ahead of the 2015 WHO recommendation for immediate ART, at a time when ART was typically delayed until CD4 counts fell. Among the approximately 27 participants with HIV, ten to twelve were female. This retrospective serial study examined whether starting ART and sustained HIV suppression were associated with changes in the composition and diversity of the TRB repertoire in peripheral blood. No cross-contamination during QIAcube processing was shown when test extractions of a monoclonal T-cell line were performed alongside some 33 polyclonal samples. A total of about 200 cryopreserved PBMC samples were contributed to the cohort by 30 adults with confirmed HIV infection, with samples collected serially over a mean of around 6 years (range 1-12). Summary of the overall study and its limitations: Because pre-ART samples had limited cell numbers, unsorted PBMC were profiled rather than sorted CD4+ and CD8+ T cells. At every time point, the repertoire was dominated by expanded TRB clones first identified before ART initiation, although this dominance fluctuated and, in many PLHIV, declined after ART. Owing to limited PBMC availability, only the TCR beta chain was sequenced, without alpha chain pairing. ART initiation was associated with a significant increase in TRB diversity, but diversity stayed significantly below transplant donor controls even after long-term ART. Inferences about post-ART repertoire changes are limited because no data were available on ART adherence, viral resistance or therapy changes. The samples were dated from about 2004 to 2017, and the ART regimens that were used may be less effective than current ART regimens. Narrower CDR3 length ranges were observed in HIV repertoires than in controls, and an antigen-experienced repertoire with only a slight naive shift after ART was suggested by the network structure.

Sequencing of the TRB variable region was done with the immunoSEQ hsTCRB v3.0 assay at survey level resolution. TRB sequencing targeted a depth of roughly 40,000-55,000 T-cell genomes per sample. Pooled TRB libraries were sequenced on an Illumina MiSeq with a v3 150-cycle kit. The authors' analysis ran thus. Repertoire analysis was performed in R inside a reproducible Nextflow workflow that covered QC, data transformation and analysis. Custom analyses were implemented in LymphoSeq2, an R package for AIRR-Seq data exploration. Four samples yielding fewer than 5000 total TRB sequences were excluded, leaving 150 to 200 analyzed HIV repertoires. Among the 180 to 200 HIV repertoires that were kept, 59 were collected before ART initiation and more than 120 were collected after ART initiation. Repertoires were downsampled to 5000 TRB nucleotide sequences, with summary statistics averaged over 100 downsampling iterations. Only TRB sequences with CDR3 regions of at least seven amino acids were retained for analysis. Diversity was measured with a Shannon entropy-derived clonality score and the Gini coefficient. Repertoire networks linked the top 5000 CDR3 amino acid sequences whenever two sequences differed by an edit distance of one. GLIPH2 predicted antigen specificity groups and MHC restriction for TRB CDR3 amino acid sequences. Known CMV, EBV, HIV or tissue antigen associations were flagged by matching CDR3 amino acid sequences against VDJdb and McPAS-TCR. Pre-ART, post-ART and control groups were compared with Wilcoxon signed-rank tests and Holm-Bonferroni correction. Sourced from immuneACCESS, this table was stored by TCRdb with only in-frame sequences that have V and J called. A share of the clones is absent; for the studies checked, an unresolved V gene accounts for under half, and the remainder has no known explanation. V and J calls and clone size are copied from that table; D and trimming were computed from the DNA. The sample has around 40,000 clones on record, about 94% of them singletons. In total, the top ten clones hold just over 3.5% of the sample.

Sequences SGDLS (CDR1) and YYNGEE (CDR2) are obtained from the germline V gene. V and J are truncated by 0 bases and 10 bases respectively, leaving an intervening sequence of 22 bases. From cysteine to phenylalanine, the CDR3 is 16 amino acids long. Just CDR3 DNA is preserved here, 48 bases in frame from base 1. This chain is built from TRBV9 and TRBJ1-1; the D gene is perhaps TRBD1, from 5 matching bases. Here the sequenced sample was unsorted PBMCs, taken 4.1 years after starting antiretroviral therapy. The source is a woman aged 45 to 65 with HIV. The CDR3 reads CASSVDSQGGSRGAFF. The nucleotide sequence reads TGTGCCAGCAGCGTAGATAGCCAGGGTGGATCGCGCGGAGCTTTCTTT.